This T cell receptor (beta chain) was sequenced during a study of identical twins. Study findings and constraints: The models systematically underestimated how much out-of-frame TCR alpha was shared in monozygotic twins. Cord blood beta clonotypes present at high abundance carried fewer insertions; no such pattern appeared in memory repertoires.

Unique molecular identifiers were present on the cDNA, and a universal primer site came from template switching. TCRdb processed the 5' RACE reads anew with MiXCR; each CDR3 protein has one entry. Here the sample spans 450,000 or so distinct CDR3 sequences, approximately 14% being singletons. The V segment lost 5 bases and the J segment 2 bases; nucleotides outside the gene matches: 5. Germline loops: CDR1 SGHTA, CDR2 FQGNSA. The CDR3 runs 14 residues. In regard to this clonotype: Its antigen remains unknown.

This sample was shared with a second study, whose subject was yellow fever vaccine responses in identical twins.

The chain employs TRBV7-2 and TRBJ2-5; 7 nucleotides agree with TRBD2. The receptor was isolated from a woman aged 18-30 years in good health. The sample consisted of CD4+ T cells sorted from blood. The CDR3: CASSPSGRQETQYF. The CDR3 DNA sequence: TGTGCCAGCAGCCCGTCCGGGAGGCAAGAGACCCAGTACTTC.